The 7 T cell receptor beta chains below all came from one sample that was sequenced in a study of shared clonotypes between healthy human individuals. Some clones are missing from TCRdb's copy, which holds only in-frame ones; the method was immunoSEQ multiplex PCR. The sample lists approximately 2.5 million clones, approximately 93% occurring once. Material: naive CD4+ T cells from PBMCs. Subset described: CD45RA+ positively selected. The receptor source for this set is a man between 18 and 35 years old in good health. Some clones in this sample may be carry-over from other donors' samples.

Worth noting for this clone: Other nucleotide sequences in the sample specify the same CDR3. This chain joins TRBV5-1 and TRBJ2-6; D not resolved. Germline CDR1 and CDR2: SGHRS and YFSETQ. This CDR3 region has 15 residues. Trimming removed 1 base from V and 0 bases from J, with 5 bases in between. The CDR3 region is CASSLLGSGANVLTF. The CDR3 DNA follows: TGCGCCAGCAGCTTGTTAGGCTCTGGGGCCAACGTCCTGACTTTC.

The V call is TRBV7-2, the J call TRBJ2-2; a weak D match, TRBD2 (6 bases). The V gene lost 2 bases and the J gene lost 3 bases, with 13 bases spanning the gap. This CDR3 is 16 amino acids long. Germline V gene lookup returns CDR1 SGHTA and CDR2 FQGNSA. As DNA, the CDR3 is TGTGCCAGCAGCTTATTTGCGGGGCGGGACACCGGGGAGCTGTTTTTT. Its translation is CASSLFAGRDTGELFF.

Regarding this clone: At the DNA level, this CDR3 is encoded by other sequences in the same sample as well. The chain uses TRBV28 and TRBJ2-3; no clear D gene. V was clipped by 5 bases and J by 2 bases, with 5 bases between them. This CDR3 contains 12 residues. Germline lookup yields CDR1 MDHEN and CDR2 SYDVKM. CDR3 sequence (DNA): TGTGCCAGCAGTCTAACCACAGATACGCAGTATTTT. As protein: CASSLTTDTQYF.

The CDR3 loop reads CASSLIGGMAGANYGYTF. In nucleotides, the CDR3 is TGTGCCAGCAGCTTAATAGGGGGCATGGCAGGAGCTAACTATGGCTACACCTTC. The chain carries TRBV7-3 and TRBJ1-2, with 7 positions matching TRBD1. The germline V gene encodes CDR1 SGHTA and CDR2 FQGTGA. Losses at the gene ends were 1 base for V and 0 bases for J; bases not matched to a gene: 11. The length of the CDR3 is 18 residues.

Turning to this clone: The sample contains more than one DNA sequence encoding this CDR3. V is TRBV5-6 and J is TRBJ2-5, with D uncertain. CDR3 length: 13 amino acids. Germline loops: CDR1 SGHDT, CDR2 YYEEEE. Trimming shortened V by 0 bases and J by 2 bases, and 5 bases separated the two germline ends. DNA of the CDR3: TGTGCCAGCAGCTTGGGTAGTCAAGAGACCCAGTACTTC. It codes for CASSLGSQETQYF.

Concerning this clone: The same CDR3 is also encoded by other DNA sequences in this sample. Here the CDR3 DNA reads TGTGCCTGGAGTGGGGACAGTTACAATGAGCAGTTCTTC. This translates into CAWSGDSYNEQFF. The chain recombines TRBV30 with TRBJ2-1; 7 bases agree with TRBD1. The V segment lost 1 base and the J segment 4 bases; nucleotides outside the gene matches: 1. Germline V gene sequence: CDR1 GTSNPN, CDR2 SVGIG (reference sequence). The CDR3 is 13 residues long.

The chain joins TRBV6-5 to TRBJ2-1; perhaps D is TRBD1 or TRBD2 (6 bases each). Trimming shortened V by 0 bases and J by 6 bases, and 15 bases separated the two germline ends. The CDR3 consists of 16 residues. Looked up from germline, CDR1 is MNHEY and CDR2 is SVGAGI. DNA for the CDR3: TGTGCCAGCAGTTACTCGATTCCGGGGGCCCGCAATGAGCAGTTCTTC. This sequence encodes CASSYSIPGARNEQFF.